This T cell receptor (beta chain) originates from a study of blood T cell repertoires in COVID-19. Study details: Whether acute or convalescent, the COVID-19 samples came from the United States, Italy and Spain.

From germline, CDR1 is MDHEN and CDR2 SYDVKM. This CDR3 is built from 13 residues. The ends were cut back, 3 bases at V and 4 bases at J, with 7 bases in the middle. Methods used by the authors: Amplification of reference gene primers was used by the study to estimate nucleated cell counts. Only in-frame clones appear in the TCRdb table, and some are missing; sequencing was by immunoSEQ multiplex PCR. V and J calls and clone size are those listed in that table; D and trimming were worked out from the DNA. The sample includes 90,000 to 100,000 clones, approximately 86% of them seen just once. The origin of this receptor is an older man with acute or convalescent COVID-19. This chain uses TRBV28 with TRBJ1-3; perhaps TRBD1 as D (6 bases). The sample comprised peripheral blood. The CDR3 nucleotides are TGTGCCAGCAGTTTGGACAGAGGAAACACCATATATTTT. Translated, it gives CASSLDRGNTIYF.